One and the same sample provided the 26 T cell receptor beta chains below, sequenced in a study of blood T cell repertoires in COVID-19. Libraries were prepared by immunoSEQ multiplex PCR; TCRdb keeps only in-frame clonotypes and omits some of them. The sample consists of around 97,000 clones, 87% of them appearing once. Specimen: peripheral blood. These receptors came from a human donor in a cohort sampled during active COVID-19.

The rearrangement uses TRBV4-1 and TRBJ1-5, with 8 bases identical to TRBD1. V lost 4 bases and J lost 6; bases outside the gene matches: 14. This CDR3 has 17 residues. Per germline, CDR1 MGHRA and CDR2 YSYEKL. This CDR3 reads CASSRGFQGALGQPQHF. The CDR3 nucleotides read TGCGCCAGCAGCCGAGGCTTTCAGGGGGCGCTGGGTCAGCCCCAGCATTTT.

The chain joins TRBV5-1 to TRBJ2-1, with a possible D match to TRBD2 (5 bases). Trimming shortened V by 4 bases and J by 12 bases, and 17 bases separated the two germline ends. In germline, CDR1 is SGHRS, CDR2 YFSETQ. This CDR3 spans 13 amino acids. The CDR3 region is CASSQTRPEGQFF. CDR3 nucleotides: TGCGCCAGCAGCCAAACTCGACCCGAGGGGCAGTTCTTC. Looking up the rest from reference TRBV5-1 and TRBJ2-1 gives the full variable domain: KAGVTQTPRYLIKTRGQQVTLSCSPISGHRSVSWYQQTPGQGLQFLFEYFSETQRNKGNFPGRFSGRQFSNSRSEMNVSTLELGDSALYLCASSQTRPEGQFFGPGTRLTVL.

The chain couples TRBV11-3 to TRBJ2-7; 9 bases fit TRBD1. This CDR3 is built from 16 residues. V dropped 6 bases and J dropped 3; count of bases not matched to a gene: 12. Germline V gene lookup returns CDR1 SGHNT and CDR2 YENEEA. The CDR3 is CASSPVGQGPYYEQYF. The CDR3 coding sequence is TGTGCCAGCAGTCCCGTGGGACAGGGACCCTACTACGAGCAGTACTTC.

This clone was found once. V usage is TRBV4-1 and J usage is TRBJ2-7, with D possibly matching TRBD1 (6 bases). Trimming removed 6 bases at V and 3 bases at J, with 18 bases between. CDR3 length: 15 amino acids. Germline V gene lookup returns CDR1 MGHRA and CDR2 YSYEKL. The CDR3 reads CASRPQGADFYEQYF. The CDR3 nucleotides read TGCGCCAGCAGACCACAGGGCGCCGATTTCTACGAGCAGTACTTC.

The rearrangement links TRBV9 to TRBJ2-1; D call uncertain. V was trimmed by 2 bases and J by 1 base, leaving 7 bases between them. From germline, CDR1 is SGDLS and CDR2 YYNGEE. The CDR3 totals 14 residues. The CDR3 loop is CASSVVRSYNEQFF. The CDR3 coding sequence is TGTGCCAGCAGCGTCGTGAGGTCCTACAATGAGCAGTTCTTC.

V and J are TRBV9 and TRBJ1-5, with TRBD1 as a possible D gene (6 bases). The CDR3 sequence is 13 residues long. Looked up from germline, CDR1 is SGDLS and CDR2 is YYNGEE. Deletions cut 2 bases from V and 7 bases from J, with 10 bases between. CDR3 DNA: TGTGCCAGCAGCGTCGGGGGGCAACAGCCCCAGCATTTT. Protein product: CASSVGGQQPQHF.

V and J are TRBV14 and TRBJ2-1, with 7 bases identical to TRBD1. CDR1 and CDR2 (germline): SGHDN, FVKESK. The CDR3 is made up of 17 amino acids. V was clipped by 3 bases and J by 0 bases; unmatched bases: 8. CDR3 in amino acids: CASSQLQGRSSYNEQFF. CDR3 nucleotides: TGTGCCAGCAGCCAGCTACAGGGGCGAAGCTCCTACAATGAGCAGTTCTTC.

Only one count was recorded for this clone. The chain joins TRBV28 to TRBJ2-7; 10 bases match TRBD1. From germline, CDR1 is MDHEN and CDR2 SYDVKM. This CDR3 contains 14 residues. Trimming at V came to 8 bases and at J to 5 bases, leaving 9 bases not matched to a gene. CDR3 in amino acids: CASGSGTGVDEQYF. The CDR3 nucleotides read TGTGCCAGCGGGTCCGGGACAGGGGTCGACGAGCAGTACTTC.

CDR3 sequence (DNA): TGCGCCAGCAGCCAAGGGGGTGCCGCGGGGGAGCGCTACAATGAGCAGTTCTTC. Translating gives CASSQGGAAGERYNEQFF. The V gene is TRBV4-1, the J gene TRBJ2-1; 7 bases agree with TRBD2. This CDR3 has 18 residues. The ends lost 1 base at V and 3 bases at J; junction bases unmatched: 12. Germline loops: CDR1 MGHRA, CDR2 YSYEKL.

This clone occurred a few times. The rearrangement uses TRBV19 and TRBJ2-7; 8 nucleotides match TRBD2. V shed 5 bases, J shed 8 bases, and the junction held 8 bases outside the gene matches. Germline assignment: CDR1 LNHDA and CDR2 SQIVND (reference sequence). The CDR3 spans 13 residues. CDR3 coding DNA: TGTGCCAGTAGTCCCCTAGGGACTAGTCAGCAGTACTTC. Amino acid sequence: CASSPLGTSQQYF.

This rearrangement joins TRBV19 to TRBJ1-2, with TRBD1 identical over 8 bases. V gave up 1 base and J gave up 8 bases; unmatched junction bases: 6. The CDR3 has 14 amino acids. CDR1 LNHDA and CDR2 SQIVND come from the germline V gene (reference sequence). The CDR3 nucleotides are TGTGCCAGTAGTATAGGGACAGGGTTAGGCGGCTACACCTTC. Amino acid sequence: CASSIGTGLGGYTF.

The J gene is TRBJ1-5, the V gene TRBV5-1; D not certain. Deletions cut 2 bases from V and 4 bases from J, with 7 bases between. Germline values: CDR1 SGHRS, CDR2 YFSETQ. The CDR3 runs 13 residues. CDR3: CASSFGGNQPQHF. DNA of the CDR3: TGCGCCAGCAGCTTTGGCGGGAATCAGCCCCAGCATTTT.

The chain has TRBV27 and TRBJ1-2; D is perhaps TRBD1 (6 bases). V was clipped by 6 bases and J by 4 bases, with 12 bases between them. This CDR3 is 13 amino acids long. Germline V CDR1 and CDR2: MNHEY, SMNVEV (reference sequence). CDR3 amino acids: CASSPTGSYGYTF. CDR3 DNA: TGTGCCAGCAGCCCCACAGGGTCCTATGGCTACACCTTC.

The V gene is TRBV28, the J gene TRBJ2-3; 9 positions agree with TRBD2. Germline lookup yields CDR1 MDHEN and CDR2 SYDVKM. V shed 7 bases and J 10 bases; nucleotides not matched to a gene: 18. The CDR3 totals 16 residues. The CDR3 DNA follows: TGTGCCAGCACCCCGGGGGCTAGCGGGATCAGATCGGCGCAGTATTTT. Protein sequence: CASTPGASGIRSAQYF.

This chain joins TRBV12-5 and TRBJ2-1; no definite D call. The CDR3 is 13 residues long. Trimming stripped 4 bases from V and 0 bases from J, with 4 bases between. Germline CDR1 and CDR2: LGHNT and FRNRAP. The CDR3 nucleotides are TGTGCTAGTGGTTCCCTCTCCTACAATGAGCAGTTCTTC. As protein: CASGSLSYNEQFF.

The V gene is TRBV29-1, the J gene TRBJ2-7, with D perhaps TRBD1 (5 bases). The CDR3 is 15 amino acids. Trimming took 7 bases from V and 0 from J, leaving 19 bases between them. CDR1 is SQVTM, CDR2 ANQGSEA, per germline. This CDR3 is CSAAPGIESSYEQYF. The DNA of the CDR3 is TGCAGCGCCGCCCCAGGGATCGAGAGCTCCTACGAGCAGTACTTC.

The genes are TRBV9 and TRBJ2-5, with D perhaps TRBD2 (5 bases). In germline, CDR1 is SGDLS, CDR2 YYNGEE. The CDR3 extends over 15 amino acids. Trimming removed 0 bases from V and 5 bases from J, with 14 bases in between. The chain's CDR3 is CASSVATRGMETQYF. CDR3 nucleotide sequence: TGTGCCAGCAGCGTAGCTACTCGGGGAATGGAGACCCAGTACTTC.

This chain joins TRBV2 and TRBJ1-2; possibly TRBD1 for D (5 bases). With 6 bases removed from V and 4 bases from J, the gap between germline ends came to 6 bases. Germline CDR1 and CDR2: SNHLY and FYNNEI. The CDR3 contains 11 residues. The CDR3 DNA follows: TGTGCCAGCAGGGGGGGCTATGGCTACACCTTC. It translates to CASRGGYGYTF.

The chain combines TRBV9 with TRBJ1-6, with 10 bases that match TRBD1. Germline-derived CDR1 and CDR2 are SGDLS and YYNGEE. The trim removed 5 bases at V and 9 bases at J, leaving 5 bases unmatched. The CDR3 loop spans 14 amino acids. Here the CDR3 reads CASRAGTGVSPLHF. The CDR3 coding sequence is TGTGCCAGCAGGGCCGGGACAGGGGTTTCACCCCTCCACTTT. Based on the CDR3 plus reference TRBV9 and TRBJ1-6, the full variable domain is DSGVTQTPKHLITATGQRVTLRCSPRSGDLSVYWYQQSLDQGLQFLIQYYNGEERAKGNILERFSAQQFPDLHSELNLSSLELGDSALYFCASRAGTGVSPLHFGNGTRLTVT.

V is TRBV6-5 and J is TRBJ2-1; possible D gene TRBD2, 6 bases. V lost 6 bases and J lost 12, with 15 bases in between. Germline CDR1 is MNHEY and CDR2 is SVGAGI. This CDR3 region has 12 residues. CDR3 sequence: CASSPVVGGQFF. CDR3 in DNA: TGTGCCAGCAGCCCCGTTGTGGGGGGGCAGTTCTTC.

V usage is TRBV6-6 and J usage is TRBJ2-7; maybe TRBD2 (6 bases). Germline V gene sequence: CDR1 MNHNY, CDR2 SVGAGI (reference sequence). The V and J ends lost 0 bases and 4 bases respectively, with 13 bases between them. This CDR3 spans 15 amino acids. The CDR3 DNA reads TGTGCCAGCAGTTACTCGCCTAGCGTACCATACGAGCAGTACTTC. Its translation is CASSYSPSVPYEQYF.

The rearrangement joins TRBV11-3 to TRBJ2-1; 14 bases are shared with TRBD2. V trimming: 3 bases; J trimming: 8 bases; junction bases outside the gene matches: 3. Per the germline V gene, CDR1 is SGHNT and CDR2 is YENEEA. The CDR3 has 15 amino acids. Written as DNA, the CDR3 is TGTGCCAGCAGCTTGGGACTAGCGGGAGTGGATGAGCAGTTCTTC. This encodes CASSLGLAGVDEQFF.

The genes are TRBV7-6 and TRBJ1-4; possibly TRBD1 for D (6 bases). Germline values: CDR1 SGHVS, CDR2 FNYEAQ. The CDR3 totals 15 residues. V was trimmed by 2 bases and J by 1 base, leaving 8 bases between them. The CDR3 DNA reads as TGTGCCAGCAGCTTAAAGGGGGTAACTAATGAAAAACTGTTTTTT. It yields the protein CASSLKGVTNEKLFF.

This chain uses TRBV6-5 with TRBJ2-2; 12 positions match TRBD2. The germline V gene has CDR1 MNHEY and CDR2 SVGAGI. CDR3 length equals 15 residues. The trim removed 6 bases at V and 5 bases at J, leaving 4 bases unmatched. The CDR3 protein is CASSLLAGGTGELFF. DNA for the CDR3: TGTGCCAGCAGCCTACTAGCGGGGGGTACCGGGGAGCTGTTTTTT.

This sequence joins TRBV2 and TRBJ1-5; 7 bases fit TRBD1. J gave up 4 bases and V 4 bases, and 4 bases lay outside the gene matches. CDR1 is SNHLY and CDR2 is FYNNEI in the germline V gene. The CDR3 loop spans 14 amino acids. CDR3 residues: CASSVRDRNQPQHF. DNA for the CDR3: TGTGCCAGCAGTGTAAGGGACAGAAATCAGCCCCAGCATTTT.

The chain links TRBV5-5 to TRBJ2-6, with TRBD1 matching over 9 bases. This CDR3 spans 18 amino acids. The trim removed 4 bases at V and 2 bases at J, leaving 10 bases unmatched. Germline-derived CDR1 and CDR2 are SGHKS and YYEKEE (reference sequence). This chain's CDR3 is CASSSGTGRYAGANVLTF. The CDR3 DNA sequence: TGTGCCAGCAGCAGCGGGACAGGGAGGTACGCTGGGGCCAACGTCCTGACTTTC. Full variable domain (outside the CDR3, taken from reference TRBV5-5 and TRBJ2-6): DAGVTQSPTHLIKTRGQQVTLRCSPISGHKSVSWYQQVLGQGPQFIFQYYEKEERGRGNFPDRFSARQFPNYSSELNVNALLLGDSALYLCASSSGTGRYAGANVLTFGAGSRLTVL.